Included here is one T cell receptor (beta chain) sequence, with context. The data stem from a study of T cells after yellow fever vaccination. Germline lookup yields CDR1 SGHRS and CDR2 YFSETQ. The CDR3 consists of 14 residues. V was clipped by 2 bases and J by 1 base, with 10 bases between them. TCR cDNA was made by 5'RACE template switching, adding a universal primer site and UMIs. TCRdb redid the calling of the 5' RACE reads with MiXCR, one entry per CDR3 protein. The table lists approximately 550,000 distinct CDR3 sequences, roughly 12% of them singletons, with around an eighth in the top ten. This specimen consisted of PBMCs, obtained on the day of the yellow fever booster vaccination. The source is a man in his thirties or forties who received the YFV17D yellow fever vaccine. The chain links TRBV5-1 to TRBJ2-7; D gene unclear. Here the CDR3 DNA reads TGCGCCAGCAGCTTATATGGGATGTCCTACGAGCAGTACTTC. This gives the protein CASSLYGMSYEQYF.